This T cell receptor beta chain was sequenced in a study of blood T cell repertoires in COVID-19. With respect to this clone: The junction differs from germline at one of its ends, possibly a read error.

Sequencing was performed with immunoSEQ multiplex PCR; in TCRdb, only in-frame clones are kept and a portion is missing. The profile shows 350,000 to 400,000 clones, around 90% of them singletons. This CDR3 is 13 amino acids long. Germline lookup yields CDR1 LNHDA and CDR2 SQIVND (reference sequence). This clonotype originated in a woman aged 18-29 years who had recovered from COVID-19. The J gene is TRBJ1-1, the V gene TRBV19; D ambiguous. Material: PBMCs or T cells enriched from blood (not recorded which). The CDR3 bases are TGTGCCAGTAGTCTAGAGGAGTACACTGAAGCTTTCTTT. Translated: CASSLEEYTEAFF.